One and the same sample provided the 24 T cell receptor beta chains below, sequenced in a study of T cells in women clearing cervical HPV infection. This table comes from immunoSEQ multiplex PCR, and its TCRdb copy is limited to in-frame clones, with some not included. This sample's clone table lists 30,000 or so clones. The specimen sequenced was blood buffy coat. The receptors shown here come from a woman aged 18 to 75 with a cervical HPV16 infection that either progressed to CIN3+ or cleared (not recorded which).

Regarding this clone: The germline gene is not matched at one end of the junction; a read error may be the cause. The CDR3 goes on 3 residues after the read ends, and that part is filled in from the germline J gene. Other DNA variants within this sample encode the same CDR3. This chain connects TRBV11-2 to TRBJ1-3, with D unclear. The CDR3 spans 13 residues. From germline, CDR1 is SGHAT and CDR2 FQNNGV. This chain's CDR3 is CASTTEVGNTIYF. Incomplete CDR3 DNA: TGTGCCAGCACGACTGAAGTTGGAAACACG. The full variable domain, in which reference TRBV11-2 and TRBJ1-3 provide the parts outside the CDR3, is EAGVAQSPRYKIIEKRQSVAFWCNPISGHATLYWYQQILGQGPKLLIQFQNNGVVDDSQLPKDRFSAERLKGVDSTLKIQPAKLEDSAVYLCASTTEVGNTIYFGEGSWLTVV.

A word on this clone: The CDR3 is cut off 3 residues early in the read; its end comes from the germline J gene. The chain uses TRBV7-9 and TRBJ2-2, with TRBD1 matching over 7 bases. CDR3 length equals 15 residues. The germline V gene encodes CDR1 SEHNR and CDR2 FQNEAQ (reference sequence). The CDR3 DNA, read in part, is TGTGCCAGCAGCTCGCAGGGACAGCTTGTCGAAAAG. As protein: CASSSQGQLVEK. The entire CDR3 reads CASSSQGQLVEKLFF.

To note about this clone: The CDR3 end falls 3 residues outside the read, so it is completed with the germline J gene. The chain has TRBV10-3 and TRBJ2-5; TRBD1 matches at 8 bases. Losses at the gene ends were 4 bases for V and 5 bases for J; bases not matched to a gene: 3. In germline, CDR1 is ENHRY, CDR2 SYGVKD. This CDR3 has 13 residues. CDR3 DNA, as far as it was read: TGTGCCATCAGTGCAGGGGGCGACGAGACC. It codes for CAISAGGDET. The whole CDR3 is CAISAGGDETQYF.

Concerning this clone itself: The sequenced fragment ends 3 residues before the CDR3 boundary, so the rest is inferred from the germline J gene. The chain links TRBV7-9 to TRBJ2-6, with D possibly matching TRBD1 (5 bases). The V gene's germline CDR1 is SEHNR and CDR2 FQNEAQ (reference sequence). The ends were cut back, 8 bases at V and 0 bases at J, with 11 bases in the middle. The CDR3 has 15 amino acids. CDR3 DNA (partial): TGTGCCAGCCCCAGGGTGGACTCTGGGGCCAACGTC. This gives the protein CASPRVDSGANV. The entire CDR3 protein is CASPRVDSGANVLTF.

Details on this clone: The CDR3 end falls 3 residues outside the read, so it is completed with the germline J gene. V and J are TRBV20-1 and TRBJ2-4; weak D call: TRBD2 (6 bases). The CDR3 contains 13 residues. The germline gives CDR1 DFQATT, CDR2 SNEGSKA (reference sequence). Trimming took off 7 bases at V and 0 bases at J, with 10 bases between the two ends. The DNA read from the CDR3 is TGCAGTGGGGTGGGACTAGCCAAAAACATT. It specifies CSGVGLAKNI. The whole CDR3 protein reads CSGVGLAKNIQYF.

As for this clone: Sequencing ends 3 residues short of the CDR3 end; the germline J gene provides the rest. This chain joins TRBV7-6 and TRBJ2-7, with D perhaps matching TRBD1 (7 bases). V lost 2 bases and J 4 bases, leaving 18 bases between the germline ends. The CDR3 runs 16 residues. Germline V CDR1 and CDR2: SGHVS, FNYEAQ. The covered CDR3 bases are TGTGCCAGCAGCTTAACAGTTTCGCAGGGGGGTTACGAG. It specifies CASSLTVSQGGYE. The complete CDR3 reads CASSLTVSQGGYEQYF.

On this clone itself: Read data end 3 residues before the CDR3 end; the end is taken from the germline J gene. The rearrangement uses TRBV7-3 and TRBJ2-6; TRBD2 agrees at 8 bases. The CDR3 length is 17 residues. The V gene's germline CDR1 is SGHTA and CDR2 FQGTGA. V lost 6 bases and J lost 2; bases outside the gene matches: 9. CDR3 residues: CASRFTGGGPGANVLTF. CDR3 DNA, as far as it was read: TGTGCCAGCAGATTCACGGGCGGGGGGCCTGGGGCCAACGTC.

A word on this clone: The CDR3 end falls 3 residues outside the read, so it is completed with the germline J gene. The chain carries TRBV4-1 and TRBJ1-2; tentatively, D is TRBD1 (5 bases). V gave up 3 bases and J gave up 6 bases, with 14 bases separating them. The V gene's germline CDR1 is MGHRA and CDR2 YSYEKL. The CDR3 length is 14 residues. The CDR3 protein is CASSHIGGENGYTF. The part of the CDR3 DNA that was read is TGCGCCAGCAGCCATATCGGGGGGGAAAATGGC.

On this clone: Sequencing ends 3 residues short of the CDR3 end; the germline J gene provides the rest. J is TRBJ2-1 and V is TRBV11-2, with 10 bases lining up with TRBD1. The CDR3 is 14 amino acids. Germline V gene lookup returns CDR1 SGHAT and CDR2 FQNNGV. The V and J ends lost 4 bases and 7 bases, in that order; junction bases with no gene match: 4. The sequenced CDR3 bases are TGTGCCAGCAGCTCGGGACAGGGGCATAATGAG. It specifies CASSSGQGHNE. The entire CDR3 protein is CASSSGQGHNEQFF.

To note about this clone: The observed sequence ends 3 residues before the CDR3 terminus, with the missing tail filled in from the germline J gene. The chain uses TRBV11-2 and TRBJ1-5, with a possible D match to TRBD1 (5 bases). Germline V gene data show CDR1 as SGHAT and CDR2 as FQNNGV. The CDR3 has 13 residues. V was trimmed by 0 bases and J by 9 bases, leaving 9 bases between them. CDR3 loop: CASSLDRTWPQHF. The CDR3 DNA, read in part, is TGTGCCAGCAGCTTAGACAGGACATGGCCC.

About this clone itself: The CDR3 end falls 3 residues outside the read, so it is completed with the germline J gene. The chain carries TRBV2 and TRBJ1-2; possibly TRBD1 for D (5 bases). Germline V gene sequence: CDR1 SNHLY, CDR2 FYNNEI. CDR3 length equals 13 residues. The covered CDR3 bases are TGTGCCAGCTCCCTCAGGGAAAACAATGAC. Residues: CASSLRENND. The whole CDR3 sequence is CASSLRENNDYTF.

CDR3 residues: CSVGQGATEQYF. CDR3 DNA (partial): TGCAGCGTTGGACAGGGGGCGACCGAG. The V call is TRBV29-1, the J call TRBJ2-7, with 10 bases matching TRBD1. The DNA ends 3 residues before the CDR3 does, and the rest of the CDR3 is filled in from the germline J gene. This CDR3 is built from 12 residues. Trimming cost V 4 bases and J 6 bases; bases outside gene matches: 3. Germline loops: CDR1 SQVTM, CDR2 ANQGSEA.

The CDR3 DNA, read in part, is TGCAGCGTTGAAGTGACGGGACAGGGGAGAGATACG. Translation: CSVEVTGQGRDT. The whole CDR3 reads CSVEVTGQGRDTQYF. The rearrangement uses TRBV29-1 and TRBJ2-3, with 10 bases identical to TRBD1. The CDR3 is cut off 3 residues early in the read; its end comes from the germline J gene. V dropped 1 base and J dropped 5; count of bases not matched to a gene: 6. CDR1 is SQVTM and CDR2 is ANQGSEA in the germline V gene. There are 15 residues in the CDR3.

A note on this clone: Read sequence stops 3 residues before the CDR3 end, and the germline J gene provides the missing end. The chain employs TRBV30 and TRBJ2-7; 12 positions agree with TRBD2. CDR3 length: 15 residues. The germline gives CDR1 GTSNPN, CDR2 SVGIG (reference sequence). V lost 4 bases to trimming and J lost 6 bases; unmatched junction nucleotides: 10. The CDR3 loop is CAWNLLAGGPGEQYF. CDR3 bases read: TGTGCCTGGAACCTCCTAGCGGGAGGGCCTGGCGAG.

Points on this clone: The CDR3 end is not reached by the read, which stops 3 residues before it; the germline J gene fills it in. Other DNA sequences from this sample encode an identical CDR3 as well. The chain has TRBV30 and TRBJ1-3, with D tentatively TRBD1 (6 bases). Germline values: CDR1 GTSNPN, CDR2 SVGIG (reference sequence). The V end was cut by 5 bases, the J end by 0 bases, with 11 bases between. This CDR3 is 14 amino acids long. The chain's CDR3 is CAWLDSSSGNTIYF. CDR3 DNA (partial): TGTGCCTGGCTGGACAGCAGCTCTGGAAACACC.

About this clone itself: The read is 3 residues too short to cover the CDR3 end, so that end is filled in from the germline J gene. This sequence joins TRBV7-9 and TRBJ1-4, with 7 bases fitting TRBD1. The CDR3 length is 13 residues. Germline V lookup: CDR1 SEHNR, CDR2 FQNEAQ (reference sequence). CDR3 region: CASTRDSNSPLFF. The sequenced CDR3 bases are TGTGCCAGCACCCGGGACAGTAATTCACCA.

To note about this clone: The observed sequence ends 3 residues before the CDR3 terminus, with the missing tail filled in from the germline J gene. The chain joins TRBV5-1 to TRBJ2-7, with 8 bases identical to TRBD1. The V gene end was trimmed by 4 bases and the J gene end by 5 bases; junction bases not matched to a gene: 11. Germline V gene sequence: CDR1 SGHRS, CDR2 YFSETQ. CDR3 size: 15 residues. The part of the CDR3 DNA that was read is TGCGCCAGCAGCGGGACCGGGACAGGACGAAACGAG. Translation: CASSGTGTGRNE. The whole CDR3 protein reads CASSGTGTGRNEQYF.

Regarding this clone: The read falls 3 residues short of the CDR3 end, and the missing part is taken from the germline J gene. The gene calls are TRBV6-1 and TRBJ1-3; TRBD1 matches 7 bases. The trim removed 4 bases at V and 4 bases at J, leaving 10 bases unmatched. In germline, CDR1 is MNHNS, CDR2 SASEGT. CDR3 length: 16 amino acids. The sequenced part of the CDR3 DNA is TGTGCCAGCAGTGTTGGGGAAAGGGGGCGCGGAAACACC. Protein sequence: CASSVGERGRGNT. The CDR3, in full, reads CASSVGERGRGNTIYF.

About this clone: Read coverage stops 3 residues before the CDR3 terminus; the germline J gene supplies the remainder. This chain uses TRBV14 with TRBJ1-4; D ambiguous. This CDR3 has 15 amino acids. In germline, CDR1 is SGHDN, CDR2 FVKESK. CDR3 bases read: TGTGCCAGCAGCCAAGATTCTAATAGTCCAGGTCCA. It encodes CASSQDSNSPGP. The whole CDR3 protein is CASSQDSNSPGPLFF.

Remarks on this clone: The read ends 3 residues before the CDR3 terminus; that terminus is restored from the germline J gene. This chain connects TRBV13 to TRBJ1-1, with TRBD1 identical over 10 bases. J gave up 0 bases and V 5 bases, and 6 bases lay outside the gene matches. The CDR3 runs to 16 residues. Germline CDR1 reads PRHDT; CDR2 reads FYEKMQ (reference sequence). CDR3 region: CASSPGQGSMNTEAFF. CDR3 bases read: TGTGCCAGCAGCCCGGGACAGGGGTCAATGAACACTGAA.

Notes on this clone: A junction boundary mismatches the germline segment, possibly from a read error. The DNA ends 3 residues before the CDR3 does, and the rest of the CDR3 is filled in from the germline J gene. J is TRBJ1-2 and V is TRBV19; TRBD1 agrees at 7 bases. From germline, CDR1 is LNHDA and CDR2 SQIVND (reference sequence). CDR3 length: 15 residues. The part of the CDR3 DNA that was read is TGTGCCAGTAGTATATACCCTCGGGACAGCTATGAC. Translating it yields CASSIYPRDSYD. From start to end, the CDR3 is CASSIYPRDSYDYTF.

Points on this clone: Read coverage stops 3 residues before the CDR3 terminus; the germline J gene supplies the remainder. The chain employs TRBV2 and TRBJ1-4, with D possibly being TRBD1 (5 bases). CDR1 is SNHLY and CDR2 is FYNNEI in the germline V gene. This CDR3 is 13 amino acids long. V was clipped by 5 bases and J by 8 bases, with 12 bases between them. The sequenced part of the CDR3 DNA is TGTGCCAGCAGTCCCCTGGGGGGGGAAAAA. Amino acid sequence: CASSPLGGEK. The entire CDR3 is CASSPLGGEKLFF.

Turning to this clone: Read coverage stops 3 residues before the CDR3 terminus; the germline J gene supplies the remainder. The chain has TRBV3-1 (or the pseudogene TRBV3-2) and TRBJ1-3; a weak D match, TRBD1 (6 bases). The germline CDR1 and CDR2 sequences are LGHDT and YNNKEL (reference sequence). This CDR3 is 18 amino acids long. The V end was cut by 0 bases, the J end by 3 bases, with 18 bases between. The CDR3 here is CASSQDSWGPLDGNTIYF. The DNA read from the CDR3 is TGTGCCAGCAGCCAAGATTCTTGGGGGCCCCTTGATGGAAACACC.

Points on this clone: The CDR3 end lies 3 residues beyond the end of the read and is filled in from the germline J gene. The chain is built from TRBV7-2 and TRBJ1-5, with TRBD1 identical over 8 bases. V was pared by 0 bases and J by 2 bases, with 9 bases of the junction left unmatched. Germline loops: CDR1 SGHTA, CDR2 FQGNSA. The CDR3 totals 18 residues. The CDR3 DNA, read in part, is TGTGCCAGCAGCTTAGCCCCAATAGACAGGGGCGGCAATCAGCCC. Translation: CASSLAPIDRGGNQP. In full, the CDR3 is CASSLAPIDRGGNQPQHF.